Sequencing of this TCR beta chain was carried out in a study of T cells after yellow fever vaccination. By 5'RACE template switching, TCR cDNA was produced, with a universal primer site and UMIs added in the process. TCRdb itself ran the 5' RACE reads through MiXCR, one entry per CDR3 protein. The table records a few hundred thousand distinct CDR3 sequences, about 7% of them present only once. Regarding the study as a whole: The booster response re-showed most primary clones: more than 95% CD4, more than 80% CD8. FACS-sorted repertoires might harbor abundant contaminating clonotypes from the bulk population.

This clonotype was found a few times. Its antigen is not identified. The specimen was CD4+ T cells sorted from PBMCs, collected on the day of the yellow fever booster vaccination. This TCR was recovered from a man aged 30 to 45 who received the YFV17D yellow fever vaccine.

The CDR3 loop is CASSSSYWETQYF. The CDR3 DNA reads as TGCGCCAGCAGCTCCTCCTATTGGGAGACCCAGTACTTC. This chain joins TRBV5-1 and TRBJ2-5; D gene unclear. Germline loops: CDR1 SGHRS, CDR2 YFSETQ. CDR3 length: 13 amino acids. V gave up 3 bases and J gave up 5 bases, with 11 bases separating them.